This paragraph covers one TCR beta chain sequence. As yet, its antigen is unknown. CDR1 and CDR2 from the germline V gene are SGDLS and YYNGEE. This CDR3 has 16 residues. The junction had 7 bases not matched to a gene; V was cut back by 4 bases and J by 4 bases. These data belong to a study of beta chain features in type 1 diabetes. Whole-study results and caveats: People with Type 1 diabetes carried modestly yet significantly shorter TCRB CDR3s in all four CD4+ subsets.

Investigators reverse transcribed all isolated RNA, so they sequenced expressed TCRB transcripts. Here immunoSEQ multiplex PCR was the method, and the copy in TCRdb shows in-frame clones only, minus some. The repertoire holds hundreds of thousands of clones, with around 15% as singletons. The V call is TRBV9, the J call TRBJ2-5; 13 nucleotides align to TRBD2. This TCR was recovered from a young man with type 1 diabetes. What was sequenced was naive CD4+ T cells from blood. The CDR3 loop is CASSRTSGSSGETQYF. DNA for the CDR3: TGTGCCAGCAGCAGGACTAGCGGGAGTTCGGGAGAGACCCAGTACTTC.